The subject of this entry is one TCR beta chain. This sample also contains other DNA sequences that code for the same CDR3. This specimen comes from a study of shared clonotypes between healthy human individuals. CDR3 length equals 14 residues. Trimming left V 0 bases short and J 5 bases short, with 11 bases between. Germline V gene data show CDR1 as SGHNT and CDR2 as YYREEE (reference sequence). Some 30,000 T cell genomes, or 200 ng DNA, went into the sorted-subset replicate PCRs. Libraries were prepared by immunoSEQ multiplex PCR; TCRdb keeps only in-frame clonotypes and omits some of them. The data contain over 2 million clones, 90% to 95% of them singletons.

The receptor's source is a man between 18 and 35 years old in good health. The V call is TRBV5-4, the J call TRBJ2-5; tentatively, D is TRBD1 (6 bases). Sequenced sample: naive CD4+ T cells sorted from blood. Subset given: CD45RA+ positively selected. CDR3 bases: TGTGCCAGCAGCTTGGTCGCAGGGGTGGAGACCCAGTACTTC. It codes for CASSLVAGVETQYF.